This T cell receptor beta chain originates from a study of T cells in Graves' hyperthyroidism and ophthalmopathy. Whole-study findings and limits: Ophthalmopathy was distinguished from stable hyperthyroidism by 13 V-J signatures. Most expanded thyroid clonotypes above 0.001 also appeared in blood.

In its sample, this clonotype was seen many times. The target antigen is unknown. Stable Graves' hyperthyroidism meant no ophthalmopathy progression within 18 months. With a duration under 2 months, the hyperthyroidism was newly diagnosed in patients aged 18 to 65. CDR1 is SGHVS, CDR2 FQNEAQ, per germline. With 3 bases removed from V and 5 bases from J, the gap between germline ends came to 10 bases. CDR3 size: 14 residues. RNA transcripts yielded amplified TCR beta CDR3 regions. HTBI primers were employed in a first-round RT-PCR of the TCR CDR3. TCRdb reanalysed the multiplex PCR reads using MiXCR and keeps one entry per CDR3 protein. The sample includes hundreds of thousands of distinct CDR3 sequences, about 43% seen only once; the top ten take about 7.8%.

The V gene is TRBV7-8, the J gene TRBJ1-4; a weak D match, TRBD1 (5 bases). The sample was peripheral blood or thyroid tissue (not recorded which). The receptor's source is a woman younger than 30 with Graves' hyperthyroidism. The CDR3 loop reads CASSFGRGNEKLFF. CDR3 DNA sequence: TGTGCCAGCAGCTTCGGACGGGGGAATGAAAAACTGTTTTTT.